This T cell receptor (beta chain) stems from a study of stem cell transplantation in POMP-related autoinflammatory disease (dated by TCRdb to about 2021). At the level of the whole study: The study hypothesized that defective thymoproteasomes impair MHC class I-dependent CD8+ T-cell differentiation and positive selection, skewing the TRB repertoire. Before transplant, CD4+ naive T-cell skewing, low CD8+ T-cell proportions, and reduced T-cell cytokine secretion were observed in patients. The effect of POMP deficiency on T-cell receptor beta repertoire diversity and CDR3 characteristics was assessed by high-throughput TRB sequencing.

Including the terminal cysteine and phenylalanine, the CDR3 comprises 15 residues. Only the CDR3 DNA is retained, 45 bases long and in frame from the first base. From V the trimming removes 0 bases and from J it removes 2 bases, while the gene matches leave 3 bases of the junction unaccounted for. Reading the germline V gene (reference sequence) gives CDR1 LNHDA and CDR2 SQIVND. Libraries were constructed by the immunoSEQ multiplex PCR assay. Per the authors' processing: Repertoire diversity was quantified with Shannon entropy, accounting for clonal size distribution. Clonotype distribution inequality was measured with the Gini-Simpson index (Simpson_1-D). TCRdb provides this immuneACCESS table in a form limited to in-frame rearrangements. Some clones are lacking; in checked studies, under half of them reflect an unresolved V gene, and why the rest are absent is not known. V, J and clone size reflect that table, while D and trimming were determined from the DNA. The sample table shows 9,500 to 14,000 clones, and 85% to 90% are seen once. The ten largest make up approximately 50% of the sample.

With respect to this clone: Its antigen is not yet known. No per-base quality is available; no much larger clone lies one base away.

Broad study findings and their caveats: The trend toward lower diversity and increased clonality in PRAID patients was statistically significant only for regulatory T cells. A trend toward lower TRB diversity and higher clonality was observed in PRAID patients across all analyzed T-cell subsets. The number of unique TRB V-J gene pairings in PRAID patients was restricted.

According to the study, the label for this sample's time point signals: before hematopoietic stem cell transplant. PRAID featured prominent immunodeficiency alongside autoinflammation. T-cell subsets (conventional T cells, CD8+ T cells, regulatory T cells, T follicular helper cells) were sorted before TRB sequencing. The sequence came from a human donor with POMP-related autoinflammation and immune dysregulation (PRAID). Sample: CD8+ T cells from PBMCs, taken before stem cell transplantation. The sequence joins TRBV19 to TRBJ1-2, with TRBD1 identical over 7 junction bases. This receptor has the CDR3 CASSIEGGSNYGYTF. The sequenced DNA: TGTGCCAGTAGTATAGAAGGGGGCTCAAACTATGGCTACACCTTC.